This T cell receptor (beta chain) originates from a study of blood T cell repertoires in COVID-19. At the level of the study: Specimens from acute and convalescent COVID-19 originated in the United States, Italy and Spain. Sample material is recorded as cDNA or gDNA derived from T cells, B-cell-depleted T cells, or PBMCs.

Measured with immunoSEQ multiplex PCR; TCRdb has only the in-frame clones, and not every one. The sample includes under 250,000 clones, approximately 89% of them seen just once. The CDR3 spans 16 residues. Germline V CDR1 and CDR2: MGHRA, YSYEKL. The V end lost 0 bases, the J end lost 7 bases, and 18 bases lay between the germline ends. While infection was still active, Seattle patients were enrolled and then followed longitudinally. The specimen sequenced was peripheral blood. The chain joins TRBV4-1 to TRBJ1-2, with D uncertain. The origin of this receptor is a woman between 25 and 40 years old with COVID-19, enrolled during active disease. The CDR3, as DNA: TGCGCCAGCAGCCAAGATCCCGAGTCGACACGGGGTGGCTACACCTTC. Translation: CASSQDPESTRGGYTF.